The 30 T cell receptor beta chains given below trace back to one sample, sequenced in a study of cytomegalovirus exposure and HLA in healthy donors. PCR primers comprised 60 Vbeta and 13 Jbeta primers. The table came from immunoSEQ multiplex PCR; TCRdb's copy has only in-frame clones and leaves some out. Of approximately 140,000 clones listed, 82% are singletons. Sequencing used PBMCs. The receptor set was obtained from a male donor in good health and CMV-seronegative.

The chain couples TRBV5-4 to TRBJ1-1, with 8 bases that match TRBD1. CDR3 length: 14 amino acids. CDR1 is SGHNT, CDR2 YYREEE, per germline (reference sequence). V shed 5 bases and J 1 base; nucleotides not matched to a gene: 4. The CDR3 loop reads CASRPTGANTEAFF. CDR3 DNA sequence: TGTGCCAGCAGACCGACAGGGGCGAACACTGAAGCTTTCTTT.

The genes are TRBV4-3 and TRBJ1-2; no reliable D call. Trimming stripped 0 bases from V and 6 bases from J, with 11 bases between. This CDR3 region has 14 residues. CDR1 is LGHNA and CDR2 is YSLEER in the germline V gene. CDR3 bases: TGCGCCAGCAGCCAAGATAGACTGGCGAATGGCTACACCTTC. Translated, it gives CASSQDRLANGYTF.

This chain uses TRBV7-2 with TRBJ2-5; 8 positions match TRBD1. CDR1 and CDR2 (germline): SGHTA, FQGNSA. The CDR3 extends over 14 amino acids. Trimming cost V 3 bases and J 5 bases; bases outside gene matches: 5. CDR3 DNA sequence: TGTGCCAGCAGCTTGGGACAGGCTCCGGAGACCCAGTACTTC. The encoded protein is CASSLGQAPETQYF. The full variable domain, with the rest looked up from reference TRBV7-2 and TRBJ2-5, is GAGVSQSPSNKVTEKGKDVELRCDPISGHTALYWYRQSLGQGLEFLIYFQGNSAPDKSGLPSDRFSAERTGGSVSTLTIQRTQQEDSAVYLCASSLGQAPETQYFGPGTRLLVL.

V usage is TRBV6-1 and J usage is TRBJ2-7, with TRBD1 as a possible D gene (6 bases). The CDR3 loop spans 15 amino acids. V was trimmed by 4 bases and J by 0 bases, leaving 13 bases between them. Germline CDR1 and CDR2: MNHNS and SASEGT. Here the CDR3 reads CASSVGGPNSYEQYF. The CDR3 DNA sequence: TGTGCCAGCAGTGTAGGGGGTCCCAACTCCTACGAGCAGTACTTC.

This sequence joins TRBV7-8 and TRBJ2-1; 7 nucleotides agree with TRBD2. J was trimmed by 7 bases and V by 5 bases; bases with no gene match: 11. The germline V gene encodes CDR1 SGHVS and CDR2 FQNEAQ. This CDR3 region has 15 residues. The CDR3 reads CASSQWGGSGNEQFF. DNA of the CDR3: TGTGCCAGCAGCCAATGGGGAGGGAGTGGAAATGAGCAGTTCTTC.

V and J are TRBV13 and TRBJ2-1; tentative D call: TRBD1 (5 bases). Germline-derived CDR1 and CDR2 are PRHDT and FYEKMQ (reference sequence). Trimming shortened V by 3 bases and J by 0 bases, and 9 bases separated the two germline ends. The CDR3 runs 15 residues. The CDR3, as DNA: TGTGCCAGCAGCTTTCTGCAGGGCTCCTACAATGAGCAGTTCTTC. This translates into CASSFLQGSYNEQFF.

The chain links TRBV5-1 to TRBJ2-3; 8 bases map to TRBD1. Trimming took 4 bases from V and 2 from J; bases not matched to a gene: 9. CDR3 length: 16 amino acids. CDR1 and CDR2 from the germline V gene are SGHRS and YFSETQ. Written as DNA, the CDR3 is TGCGCCAGCAGCCTATGGCCGGGACAGGACACAGATACGCAGTATTTT. Residues: CASSLWPGQDTDTQYF.

The rearrangement links TRBV2 to TRBJ2-1; D possibly corresponds to TRBD2 (5 bases). Trimming pared 2 bases from V and 15 bases from J, leaving 20 bases between. CDR3 length: 14 amino acids. Germline V gene lookup returns CDR1 SNHLY and CDR2 FYNNEI. DNA for the CDR3: TGTGCCAGCAGTGAATTCGGGGAAGACTCCCCACGGTTCTTC. This encodes CASSEFGEDSPRFF. Filled out from reference TRBV2 and TRBJ2-1, the complete variable domain reads EPEVTQTPSHQVTQMGQEVILRCVPISNHLYFYWYRQILGQKVEFLVSFYNNEISEKSEIFDDQFSVERPDGSNFTLKIRSTKLEDSAMYFCASSEFGEDSPRFFGPGTRLTVL.

This chain uses TRBV2 with TRBJ1-5; D possibly corresponds to TRBD1 (5 bases). The length of the CDR3 is 13 residues. Germline values: CDR1 SNHLY, CDR2 FYNNEI. V was pared by 8 bases and J by 4 bases, with 12 bases between. The CDR3 DNA reads as TGTGCCAGCGTCTGGTCAGGGAATCAGCCCCAGCATTTT. Amino acid sequence: CASVWSGNQPQHF.

This clone turned up a few times. V and J are TRBV6-1 and TRBJ1-3; possibly TRBD1 for D (5 bases). This CDR3 comprises 14 residues. Trimming removed 7 bases at V and 4 bases at J, with 14 bases between. Germline lookup yields CDR1 MNHNS and CDR2 SASEGT. CDR3 protein: CASTGHGGGNTIYF. CDR3 sequence (DNA): TGTGCCAGCACTGGCCATGGGGGGGGAAACACCATATATTTT.

This clone was observed a few times. The genes are TRBV11-2 and TRBJ2-7, with TRBD1 as a possible D gene (5 bases). This CDR3 contains 15 residues. Trimming pared 5 bases from V and 2 bases from J, leaving 16 bases between. Germline assignment: CDR1 SGHAT and CDR2 FQNNGV. The CDR3 loop reads CASSPATGHPYEQYF. CDR3 DNA sequence: TGTGCCAGCAGCCCCGCGACTGGACATCCCTACGAGCAGTACTTC.

Regarding this clone: Other DNA variants within this sample encode the same CDR3. This CDR3 is CASSLTGTGELFF. CDR3 DNA sequence: TGTGCCAGCAGCCTAACAGGCACCGGGGAGCTGTTTTTT. The chain recombines TRBV7-2 with TRBJ2-2, with D possibly matching TRBD1 (5 bases). There are 13 residues in the CDR3. Deletions cut 5 bases from V and 4 bases from J, with 8 bases between. Germline V CDR1 and CDR2: SGHTA, FQGNSA. Supplemented by reference TRBV7-2 and TRBJ2-2, the full variable domain reads GAGVSQSPSNKVTEKGKDVELRCDPISGHTALYWYRQSLGQGLEFLIYFQGNSAPDKSGLPSDRFSAERTGGSVSTLTIQRTQQEDSAVYLCASSLTGTGELFFGEGSRLTVL.

The CDR3 is CASSLGSRGTGELFF. The CDR3 DNA is TGTGCCAGTAGTCTAGGGAGTCGGGGCACCGGGGAGCTGTTTTTT. V is TRBV19 and J is TRBJ2-2; D is perhaps TRBD2 (5 bases). In germline, CDR1 is LNHDA, CDR2 SQIVND (reference sequence). V lost 5 bases to trimming and J lost 4 bases, with 14 bases between them. There are 15 residues in the CDR3.

J is TRBJ2-1 and V is TRBV7-3, with D perhaps matching TRBD1 (6 bases). Looked up from germline, CDR1 is SGHTA and CDR2 is FQGTGA. The CDR3 is made up of 21 amino acids. V dropped 5 bases and J dropped 0 bases, with 29 bases sitting between them. The CDR3, as DNA: TGTGCCAGCAGCCCAGGGGTTCTGCGGGTAAAAGATCTGAGCTCCTACAATGAGCAGTTCTTC. It yields the protein CASSPGVLRVKDLSSYNEQFF.

To note about this clone: The sample holds other DNA sequences that translate to the same CDR3. The CDR3 sequence: CAWSVGGNTEAFF. Written as DNA, the CDR3 is TGTGCCTGGAGTGTAGGGGGTAACACTGAAGCTTTCTTT. V and J are TRBV30 and TRBJ1-1, with a possible D match to TRBD1 (6 bases). V was shortened by 0 bases and J by 2 bases, with 7 bases between the two germline ends. This CDR3 region has 13 residues. Germline V lookup: CDR1 GTSNPN, CDR2 SVGIG (reference sequence).

V gene TRBV4-3 combines with J gene TRBJ2-7; 7 bases are a match to TRBD2. This CDR3 spans 16 amino acids. Germline V gene data show CDR1 as LGHNA and CDR2 as YSLEER. Trimming took 0 bases from V and 4 from J; bases not matched to a gene: 9. CDR3 nucleotides: TGCGCCAGCAGCCAAGAATCTGGACTAGTTGGGTACGAGCAGTACTTC. The encoded protein is CASSQESGLVGYEQYF.

The CDR3: CASSPTLTSGPYNEQFF. CDR3 DNA sequence: TGTGCCAGCAGCCCGACCCTCACTAGCGGCCCCTACAATGAGCAGTTCTTC. This sequence joins TRBV7-9 and TRBJ2-1; 8 bases map to TRBD2. Germline V gene data show CDR1 as SEHNR and CDR2 as FQNEAQ (reference sequence). The CDR3 is 17 residues long. Trimming at V came to 5 bases and at J to 2 bases, leaving 11 bases not matched to a gene.

The chain employs TRBV9 and TRBJ2-3; D possibly corresponds to TRBD2 (6 bases). Germline loops: CDR1 SGDLS, CDR2 YYNGEE. The CDR3 spans 15 residues. V gave up 7 bases and J gave up 0 bases, with 15 bases separating them. CDR3 loop: CASAWAGTSTDTQYF. The CDR3 coding sequence is TGTGCCAGCGCCTGGGCAGGGACTAGCACAGATACGCAGTATTTT.

V and J are TRBV28 and TRBJ2-7; possible D gene TRBD1, 6 bases. V lost 2 bases and J 4 bases, leaving 18 bases between the germline ends. Per the germline V gene, CDR1 is MDHEN and CDR2 is SYDVKM. The CDR3 has 16 amino acids. CDR3 amino acids: CASSLGQQGPLYEQYF. The CDR3 DNA sequence: TGTGCCAGCAGTTTAGGTCAACAGGGTCCGTTGTACGAGCAGTACTTC.

The V gene is TRBV5-4, the J gene TRBJ2-7, with a weak D call TRBD2 (5 bases). The CDR3 covers 13 residues. Germline V CDR1 and CDR2: SGHNT, YYREEE (reference sequence). Trimming cost V 2 bases and J 4 bases, with 10 bases left between them. The CDR3 bases are TGTGCCAGCAGCTTCCCTAGCTCTTACGAGCAGTACTTC. Translating gives CASSFPSSYEQYF.

The rearrangement links TRBV9 to TRBJ2-1, with 8 nucleotides matching TRBD2. The germline gives CDR1 SGDLS, CDR2 YYNGEE. After removal of 5 bases from V and 8 bases from J, the junction contained 12 bases not matched to a gene. The CDR3 has 15 amino acids. The CDR3 loop is CASRPPGLEVDEQFF. The CDR3 bases are TGTGCCAGCAGGCCTCCGGGACTAGAGGTTGATGAGCAGTTCTTC.

The chain couples TRBV6-5 to TRBJ1-2; tentatively, D is TRBD1 (6 bases). The CDR3 runs to 12 residues. V was clipped by 8 bases and J by 4 bases, with 11 bases between them. CDR1 and CDR2 from the germline V gene are MNHEY and SVGAGI. The CDR3: CASRDRLYGYTF. The CDR3 DNA reads as TGTGCCAGCCGAGACAGGCTCTATGGCTACACCTTC.

The genes are TRBV29-1 and TRBJ1-2; D is ambiguous. There are 12 residues in the CDR3. With 2 bases removed from V and 4 bases from J, the gap between germline ends came to 8 bases. Looked up from germline, CDR1 is SQVTM and CDR2 is ANQGSEA. The CDR3: CSVELEGYGYTF. CDR3 nucleotide sequence: TGCAGCGTTGAATTAGAGGGCTATGGCTACACCTTC.

The CDR3 sequence is CASRSSRSGGDIQYF. Here the CDR3 DNA reads TGTGCCAGCAGGAGTTCTAGGTCGGGGGGGGACATTCAGTACTTC. This chain links TRBV28 with TRBJ2-4; 8 nucleotides align to TRBD2. CDR1 and CDR2 (germline): MDHEN, SYDVKM. The CDR3 has 15 residues. The J segment lost 8 bases and the V segment lost 6 bases, leaving 12 bases of the junction unmatched.

The chain combines TRBV11-2 with TRBJ2-7; 9 nucleotides align to TRBD2. The CDR3 length is 15 residues. Germline lookup yields CDR1 SGHAT and CDR2 FQNNGV. Trimming took 6 bases from V and 2 from J; bases not matched to a gene: 8. This CDR3 reads CASRPSGTSPYEQYF. CDR3 in DNA: TGTGCCAGCAGGCCGAGTGGGACTAGCCCCTACGAGCAGTACTTC.

The chain couples TRBV5-1 to TRBJ1-2; no clear D. Germline assignment: CDR1 SGHRS and CDR2 YFSETQ. Trimming took 0 bases from V and 8 from J, leaving 11 bases between them. The CDR3 has 13 residues. This chain's CDR3 is CASSLGSDWGYTF. The DNA of the CDR3 is TGCGCCAGCAGCTTGGGGTCAGACTGGGGCTACACCTTC.

The chain recombines TRBV6-5 with TRBJ2-7; 11 nucleotides line up with TRBD2. Trimming cost V 5 bases and J 1 base; bases outside gene matches: 4. Germline CDR1 and CDR2: MNHEY and SVGAGI. The CDR3 runs to 15 residues. CDR3 residues: CASSLAGGLSYEQYF. The DNA for the CDR3 is TGTGCCAGCAGTCTAGCGGGAGGTCTTTCCTACGAGCAGTACTTC.

The table lists this clone with a count of one. The chain carries TRBV15 and TRBJ2-1, with 8 bases identical to TRBD2. Germline assignment: CDR1 LNHNV and CDR2 YYDKDF (reference sequence). Unmatched junction bases numbered 6, after V lost 3 bases and J lost 5 bases. The CDR3 contains 15 residues. In DNA form, the CDR3 reads TGTGCCACCAGCAGGGTGACTAGCGAACACAATGAGCAGTTCTTC. This encodes CATSRVTSEHNEQFF.

The chain employs TRBV19 and TRBJ1-2, with D possibly matching TRBD1 (6 bases). This CDR3 spans 13 amino acids. V lost 7 bases and J lost 7, with 16 bases in between. CDR1 and CDR2 from the germline V gene are LNHDA and SQIVND (reference sequence). CDR3 in DNA: TGTGCCAGTACCTTTGGGGACATCAGTGGCTACACCTTC. This gives the protein CASTFGDISGYTF.

The V call is TRBV5-6, the J call TRBJ2-1; 9 bases fit TRBD2. The CDR3 is 15 residues long. V lost 4 bases, J lost 0 bases, and 2 bases stayed unmatched. Germline CDR1 and CDR2: SGHDT and YYEEEE. The CDR3, as DNA: TGTGCCAGCAGCCTTAGCGGGAGCTCCTACAATGAGCAGTTCTTC. This gives the protein CASSLSGSSYNEQFF.